This T cell receptor beta chain derives from a study of blood T cell repertoires in COVID-19. The wider study: Whether acute or convalescent, the COVID-19 samples came from the United States, Italy and Spain. Sample material is recorded as cDNA or gDNA derived from T cells, B-cell-depleted T cells, or PBMCs.

As processed by the authors: Amplification from reference gene primers served as the basis for estimated nucleated cell counts. Generated by immunoSEQ multiplex PCR, the TCRdb table keeps only in-frame clones and is missing some. V and J calls and clone size come straight from that table; D and trimming were deduced from the DNA. The data show 200,000 to 250,000 clones, with around 90% seen just once and roughly 12% held by the top ten. Germline lookup yields CDR1 GTSNPN and CDR2 SVGIG (reference sequence). The CDR3 is 14 residues long. V shed 3 bases, J shed 2 bases, and the junction held 6 bases outside the gene matches.

This clonotype originated in a woman under 30 who had recovered from COVID-19. Sequencing used peripheral blood. This rearrangement joins TRBV30 to TRBJ2-7; 8 nucleotides match TRBD1. The CDR3 DNA follows: TGTGCCTGGAGAGGACAGGGAGGCACCTACGAGCAGTACTTC. As protein: CAWRGQGGTYEQYF.